Listed here are 9 T cell receptor beta chains from one sample, sequenced in a study of T cell therapy after organ transplantation. No antigen has been identified for these receptors. Assay used: immunoSEQ multiplex PCR; TCRdb lists only in-frame clones, some missing. The sample contains 44,000 or so clones, approximately 94% of which appear only once. Here the sequenced sample was CD8+ T cells from blood, taken before autologous CMV-specific T cell therapy. The receptors come from a human patient who had received a solid organ transplant and had CMV disease.

The CDR3 here is CASSSGDYTQYF. The CDR3 nucleotides are TGTGCCAGCTCCTCGGGCGACTATACGCAGTATTTT. The chain has TRBV18 and TRBJ2-3; the D is unclear. This CDR3 region has 12 residues. Trimming left V 6 bases short and J 7 bases short, with 11 bases between. CDR1 is KGHSH, CDR2 LQKENI, per germline. The full variable domain, its missing parts supplied by reference TRBV18 and TRBJ2-3, is NAGVMQNPRHLVRRRGQEARLRCSPMKGHSHVYWYRQLPEEGLKFMVYLQKENIIDESGMPKERFSAEFPKEGPSILRIQQVVRGDSAAYFCASSSGDYTQYFGPGTRLTVL.

V gene TRBV5-6 combines with J gene TRBJ2-2, with D possibly being TRBD1 (6 bases). Trimming took off 5 bases at V and 7 bases at J, with 12 bases between the two ends. This CDR3 spans 13 amino acids. Germline CDR1 reads SGHDT; CDR2 reads YYEEEE. CDR3 sequence (DNA): TGTGCCAGCAGGCCAACAGGGAACGGGGAGCTGTTTTTT. Translated: CASRPTGNGELFF. The full variable domain, its missing parts supplied by reference TRBV5-6 and TRBJ2-2, is DAGVTQSPTHLIKTRGQQVTLRCSPKSGHDTVSWYQQALGQGPQFIFQYYEEEERQRGNFPDRFSGHQFPNYSSELNVNALLLGDSALYLCASRPTGNGELFFGEGSRLTVL.

The gene calls are TRBV11-2 and TRBJ2-5; TRBD1 is a possible D gene (5 bases). The CDR3 runs to 18 residues. Per the germline V gene, CDR1 is SGHAT and CDR2 is FQNNGV. The V end lost 5 bases, the J end lost 2 bases, and 24 bases lay between the germline ends. DNA of the CDR3: TGTGCCAGCAGCCCCGAGCCTCTTTACTGGGGCGGACAAGAGACCCAGTACTTC. Its translation is CASSPEPLYWGGQETQYF.

The CDR3 region is CASTDYKEAYEQYF. In nucleotides, the CDR3 is TGCGCCAGCACAGACTACAAAGAGGCCTACGAGCAGTACTTC. The chain combines TRBV5-1 with TRBJ2-7; D might be TRBD2 (5 bases). The CDR3 sequence is 14 residues long. Germline V gene data show CDR1 as SGHRS and CDR2 as YFSETQ. Trimming stripped 6 bases from V and 2 bases from J, with 15 bases between.

The J gene is TRBJ1-1, the V gene TRBV27; D is uncertain. With 3 bases removed from V and 1 base from J, the gap between germline ends came to 15 bases. The CDR3 is 16 residues long. Germline CDR1 is MNHEY and CDR2 is SMNVEV (reference sequence). The CDR3 sequence is CASSFQPSWRNTEAFF. DNA of the CDR3: TGTGCCAGCAGTTTTCAACCCAGTTGGCGGAACACTGAAGCTTTCTTT.

The chain joins TRBV7-2 to TRBJ1-3; TRBD1 matches at 7 bases. Losses at the gene ends were 6 bases for V and 4 bases for J; bases not matched to a gene: 12. The CDR3 has 16 amino acids. The germline CDR1 and CDR2 sequences are SGHTA and FQGNSA. CDR3 sequence reads: CASSTRTGGRGNTIYF. As DNA, the CDR3 is TGTGCCAGCAGTACGCGGACAGGCGGCCGAGGAAACACCATATATTTT.

Here the CDR3 DNA reads TGTGCCAGCAGTTACTCGGGCGGGGAGCTGTTTTTT. Encoded protein: CASSYSGGELFF. The chain employs TRBV6-5 and TRBJ2-2; D gene unclear. From germline, CDR1 is MNHEY and CDR2 SVGAGI. The V end was cut by 0 bases, the J end by 7 bases, with 3 bases between. This CDR3 comprises 12 residues.

This chain uses TRBV9 with TRBJ1-2; no clear D. Germline CDR1 reads SGDLS; CDR2 reads YYNGEE. The CDR3 is 18 residues long. V was shortened by 0 bases and J by 8 bases, with 26 bases between the two germline ends. CDR3 amino acids: CASSVESGLTAGRIGYTF. Written as DNA, the CDR3 is TGTGCCAGCAGCGTAGAATCTGGCTTAACGGCCGGACGAATCGGCTACACCTTC.

The CDR3 bases are TGTGCCAGCAAGATGGAAGCGGACCCCTACAATGAGCAGTTCTTC. Translated, it gives CASKMEADPYNEQFF. This chain joins TRBV13 and TRBJ2-1; D possibly corresponds to TRBD2 (5 bases). Germline V gene lookup returns CDR1 PRHDT and CDR2 FYEKMQ (reference sequence). The CDR3 runs to 15 residues. V was trimmed by 7 bases and J by 2 bases, leaving 15 bases between them.